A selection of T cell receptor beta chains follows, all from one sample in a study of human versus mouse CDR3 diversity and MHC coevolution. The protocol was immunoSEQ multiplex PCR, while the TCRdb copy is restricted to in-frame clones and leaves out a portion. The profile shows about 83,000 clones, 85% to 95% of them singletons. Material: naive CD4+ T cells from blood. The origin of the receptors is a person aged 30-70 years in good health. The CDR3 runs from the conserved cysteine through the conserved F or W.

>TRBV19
CASRPLQGNTGELFF
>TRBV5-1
CASSPGQGNVNYGYTF
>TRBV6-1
CASSVGGTENSPLHF
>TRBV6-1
CASIRTSGGYEQYF
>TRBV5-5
CASSLFGSGNTIYF
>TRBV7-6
CASSAGQGTYNEQFF
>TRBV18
CASSLNIRDRNEKLFF
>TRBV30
CACSRGGEQYF
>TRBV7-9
CASSLVRGATGANVLTF
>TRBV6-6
CASSYSRDRGKAFF
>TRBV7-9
CASSPFKPFIATSTDTQYF
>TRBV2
CASSEALQAQYF
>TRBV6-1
CASSVGQSRNTEAFF
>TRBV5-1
CASSSLAGGTDTQYF
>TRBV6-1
CASRGVNYGYTF
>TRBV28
CASTLVGAGGPYEQYF
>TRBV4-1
CASSPQGVYGYTF
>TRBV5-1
CASSPGQENTEAFF
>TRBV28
CASSVRWLGRGRGDTQYF
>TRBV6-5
CASSAGGSYEQYF